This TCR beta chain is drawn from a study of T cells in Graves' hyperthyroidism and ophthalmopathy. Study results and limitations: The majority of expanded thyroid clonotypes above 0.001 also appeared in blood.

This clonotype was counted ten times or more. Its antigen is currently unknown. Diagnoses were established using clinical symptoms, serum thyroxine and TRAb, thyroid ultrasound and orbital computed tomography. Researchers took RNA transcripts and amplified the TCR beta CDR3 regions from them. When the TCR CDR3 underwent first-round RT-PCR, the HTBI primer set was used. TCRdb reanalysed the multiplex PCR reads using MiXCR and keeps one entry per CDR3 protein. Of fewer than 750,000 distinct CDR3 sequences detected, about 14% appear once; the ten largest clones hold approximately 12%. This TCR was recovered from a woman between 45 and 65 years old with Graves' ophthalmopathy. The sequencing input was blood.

CDR3 bases: TGTGCCAGCAGCTTAGGATCCAACAGAAACACAGATACGCAGTATTTT. The encoded protein is CASSLGSNRNTDTQYF. This chain connects TRBV7-2 to TRBJ2-3; D is undetermined. The CDR3 sequence is 16 residues long. The germline V gene encodes CDR1 SGHTA and CDR2 FQGNSA. Trimming left V 1 base short and J 2 bases short, with 13 bases between. The full variable domain, with the rest looked up from reference TRBV7-2 and TRBJ2-3, is GAGVSQSPSNKVTEKGKDVELRCDPISGHTALYWYRQSLGQGLEFLIYFQGNSAPDKSGLPSDRFSAERTGGSVSTLTIQRTQQEDSAVYLCASSLGSNRNTDTQYFGPGTRLTVL.